Following are 27 T cell receptor beta chains from one sample sequenced in a study of OX40 agonist ivuxolimab in advanced cancers. To prepare the library, the immunoSEQ multiplex PCR assay was applied. TCRdb holds this immuneACCESS table with in-frame rearrangements only. Some clones are missing; in checked studies, unresolved V genes explain under half, and the rest has no known cause. The table for this sample lists about 58,000 clones; approximately 88% of them were counted only once. Roughly 3% of the sample goes to the ten largest clones. Sample: CD4+ or CD8+ T cells sorted from blood, taken in a trial of the OX40 agonist ivuxolimab. The receptors shown here come from an adult with an advanced solid tumor such as melanoma, head and neck, liver or kidney cancer.

The V call is TRBV11-2, the J call TRBJ2-7, with D possibly TRBD2 on 5 matching bases. CDR1 SGHAT and CDR2 FQNNGV come from the germline V gene. The CDR3 loop spans 15 amino acids. The V end was cut by 0 bases, the J end by 1 base, with 10 bases between. CDR3 sequence reads: CASSLEVAQSYEQYF. In DNA form, the CDR3 reads TGTGCCAGCAGCTTAGAGGTAGCGCAATCCTACGAGCAGTACTTC.

The chain couples TRBV28 to TRBJ1-1; D not resolved. Trimming took off 6 bases at V and 9 bases at J, with 14 bases between the two ends. CDR3 length equals 12 residues. CDR1 is MDHEN, CDR2 SYDVKM, per germline. CDR3 sequence: CASRPDMIKAFF. CDR3 nucleotide sequence: TGTGCCAGCAGGCCAGACATGATTAAAGCTTTCTTT.

The genes are TRBV28 and TRBJ2-5, with D tentatively TRBD1 (5 bases). The V gene lost 7 bases and the J gene lost 4 bases, with 16 bases spanning the gap. CDR1 MDHEN and CDR2 SYDVKM come from the germline V gene. The CDR3 consists of 14 residues. The CDR3 region has the DNA TGTGCCAGCACACCTTATCAGGGTCGAGAGACCCAGTACTTC. Protein product: CASTPYQGRETQYF. The whole variable domain, remainder taken from reference TRBV28 and TRBJ2-5, is DVKVTQSSRYLVKRTGEKVFLECVQDMDHENMFWYRQDPGLGLRLIYFSYDVKMKEKGDIPEGYSVSREKKERFSLILESASTNQTSMYLCASTPYQGRETQYFGPGTRLLVL.

The rearrangement joins TRBV13 to TRBJ1-1, with 11 bases matching TRBD1. Germline assignment: CDR1 PRHDT and CDR2 FYEKMQ (reference sequence). Trimming took 5 bases from V and 0 from J; bases not matched to a gene: 8. The CDR3 runs 17 residues. The CDR3 DNA sequence: TGTGCCAGCAGCCGGACAGGGGGCTATATCATGAACACTGAAGCTTTCTTT. Translation: CASSRTGGYIMNTEAFF.

The J gene is TRBJ2-7, the V gene TRBV5-1, with 12 bases fitting TRBD2. This CDR3 is built from 15 residues. The V gene end was trimmed by 0 bases and the J gene end by 6 bases; junction bases not matched to a gene: 4. Germline assignment: CDR1 SGHRS and CDR2 YFSETQ. The CDR3 sequence: CASSLAPGLAGEQYF. CDR3 nucleotide sequence: TGCGCCAGCAGCTTGGCCCCGGGACTAGCGGGCGAGCAGTACTTC. The full variable domain, with the rest looked up from reference TRBV5-1 and TRBJ2-7, is KAGVTQTPRYLIKTRGQQVTLSCSPISGHRSVSWYQQTPGQGLQFLFEYFSETQRNKGNFPGRFSGRQFSNSRSEMNVSTLELGDSALYLCASSLAPGLAGEQYFGPGTRLTVT.

This sequence joins TRBV19 and TRBJ2-6; D assignment may be TRBD1 or TRBD2 (5 bases each). V gave up 5 bases and J gave up 0 bases, with 14 bases separating them. The V gene's germline CDR1 is LNHDA and CDR2 SQIVND (reference sequence). The CDR3 length is 17 residues. The CDR3 region is CASSPGRRSSGANVLTF. Here the CDR3 DNA reads TGTGCCAGTAGTCCGGGACGGCGAAGCTCTGGGGCCAACGTCCTGACTTTC.

This clone was counted once. This chain links TRBV15 with TRBJ2-1; TRBD2 aligns across 9 bases. The V gene's germline CDR1 is LNHNV and CDR2 YYDKDF (reference sequence). Trimming at V came to 7 bases and at J to 7 bases, leaving 14 bases not matched to a gene. The CDR3 is made up of 16 amino acids. CDR3 DNA: TGTGCCACCACCATGCGGGGCGGGAGGGCCAAGAATGAGCAGTTCTTC. Residues: CATTMRGGRAKNEQFF. The complete variable domain, with remaining parts taken from reference TRBV15 and TRBJ2-1, reads DAMVIQNPRYQVTQFGKPVTLSCSQTLNHNVMYWYQQKSSQAPKLLFHYYDKDFNNEADTPDNFQSRRPNTSFCFLDIRSPGLGDTAMYLCATTMRGGRAKNEQFFGPGTRLTVL.

The chain has TRBV10-2 and TRBJ2-2; 8 bases are shared with TRBD2. From germline, CDR1 is WSHSY and CDR2 SAAADI. The V gene end was trimmed by 7 bases and the J gene end by 5 bases; junction bases not matched to a gene: 6. This CDR3 has 14 residues. The CDR3 sequence is CASTSGGETGELFF. For the CDR3, the DNA is TGCGCCAGCACGTCGGGAGGGGAGACCGGGGAGCTGTTTTTT.

This sequence joins TRBV27 and TRBJ2-3, with D hard to call. This CDR3 spans 12 amino acids. Trimming cost V 0 bases and J 4 bases, with 2 bases left between them. Germline loops: CDR1 MNHEY, CDR2 SMNVEV (reference sequence). CDR3 protein: CASSLSPDTQYF. CDR3 nucleotide sequence: TGTGCCAGCAGTTTATCACCAGATACGCAGTATTTT.

The genes are TRBV28 and TRBJ1-2; D remains ambiguous. This CDR3 comprises 13 residues. V was shortened by 6 bases and J by 5 bases, with 13 bases between the two germline ends. Germline CDR1 MDHEN, CDR2 SYDVKM. The CDR3 here is CASSSNVGYGYTF. In DNA form, the CDR3 reads TGTGCCAGCAGCAGTAACGTAGGATATGGCTACACCTTC.

The chain links TRBV19 to TRBJ2-2, with 11 nucleotides matching TRBD2. Germline V gene lookup returns CDR1 LNHDA and CDR2 SQIVND (reference sequence). V gave up 3 bases and J gave up 6 bases; unmatched junction bases: 9. This CDR3 contains 17 residues. The CDR3 is CASSIGLAGGGAGELFF. The CDR3 nucleotides read TGTGCCAGTAGTATTGGGCTAGCGGGAGGAGGAGCCGGGGAGCTGTTTTTT.

This chain joins TRBV18 and TRBJ1-2, with 7 bases aligning to TRBD1. Germline lookup yields CDR1 KGHSH and CDR2 LQKENI. This CDR3 is built from 12 residues. V was clipped by 4 bases and J by 8 bases; unmatched bases: 4. As DNA, the CDR3 is TGTGCCAGCTCACTCGACAGGGACGGCTACACCTTC. This translates into CASSLDRDGYTF. Filled out from reference TRBV18 and TRBJ1-2, the complete variable domain reads NAGVMQNPRHLVRRRGQEARLRCSPMKGHSHVYWYRQLPEEGLKFMVYLQKENIIDESGMPKERFSAEFPKEGPSILRIQQVVRGDSAAYFCASSLDRDGYTFGSGTRLTVV.

This clone was seen just once. This chain uses TRBV4-3 with TRBJ2-7, with 8 nucleotides matching TRBD2. Trimming took 4 bases from V and 3 from J; bases not matched to a gene: 11. Germline V CDR1 and CDR2: LGHNA, YSLEER. The length of the CDR3 is 16 residues. The CDR3 DNA follows: TGCGCCAGCAGCCGCGAACTAGCGGAAAGTAACTACGAGCAGTACTTC. Translation: CASSRELAESNYEQYF.

The CDR3 protein is CASSLGHGVSDTQYF. The CDR3 DNA reads TGTGCCAGCAGTTTAGGGCACGGAGTCTCAGATACGCAGTATTTT. This sequence joins TRBV28 and TRBJ2-3, with D unclear. This CDR3 has 15 residues. V was clipped by 2 bases and J by 4 bases, with 13 bases between them. From germline, CDR1 is MDHEN and CDR2 SYDVKM.

V usage is TRBV28 and J usage is TRBJ1-5, with 9 bases fitting TRBD1. In germline, CDR1 is MDHEN, CDR2 SYDVKM. Trimming removed 10 bases from V and 3 bases from J; junction bases left unmatched: 10. The CDR3 runs to 15 residues. As DNA, the CDR3 is TGTGCCACCAGGCGGGGGACAGGGCACAATCAGCCCCAGCATTTT. Protein sequence: CATRRGTGHNQPQHF.

The CDR3 region has the DNA TGCGCCAGCAGCCAAGTCGGGACTAGTCAATCGAATGAGCAGTTCTTC. It specifies CASSQVGTSQSNEQFF. The chain recombines TRBV4-1 with TRBJ2-1, with 8 bases that match TRBD2. The CDR3 consists of 16 residues. CDR1 and CDR2 (germline): MGHRA, YSYEKL. V trimming: 1 base; J trimming: 7 bases; junction bases outside the gene matches: 9.

This clone was seen a single time. This sequence joins TRBV7-3 and TRBJ2-2; a possible D gene is TRBD2 (6 bases). The CDR3 length is 15 residues. V lost 1 base, J lost 4 bases, and 10 bases lay in between. Germline V gene data show CDR1 as SGHTA and CDR2 as FQGTGA. The CDR3 region has the DNA TGTGCCAGCAGCTTAAACTCAGCGGGCACCGGGGAGCTGTTTTTT. This codes for CASSLNSAGTGELFF.

This sequence joins TRBV28 and TRBJ1-5; TRBD1 matches at 7 bases. Germline CDR1 and CDR2: MDHEN and SYDVKM. CDR3 length equals 13 residues. V was pared by 5 bases and J by 7 bases, with 5 bases of the junction left unmatched. Written as DNA, the CDR3 is TGTGCCAGCAGTATGGACAGGCAGCAGCCCCAGCATTTT. Its translation: CASSMDRQQPQHF.

The J gene is TRBJ1-1, the V gene TRBV4-3, with 9 bases aligning to TRBD1. The CDR3 consists of 18 residues. V lost 0 bases, J lost 6 bases, and 14 bases stayed unmatched. Germline V gene data show CDR1 as LGHNA and CDR2 as YSLEER. The CDR3 loop reads CASSQDVGTGQRRPEAFF. The CDR3 coding sequence is TGCGCCAGCAGCCAAGATGTTGGGACAGGGCAGAGGCGGCCTGAAGCTTTCTTT.

This clone was seen a single time. The chain recombines TRBV6-5 with TRBJ1-2; D may be TRBD1 (6 bases). Germline V gene lookup returns CDR1 MNHEY and CDR2 SVGAGI. This CDR3 has 14 amino acids. V lost 5 bases and J lost 3, with 13 bases in between. The CDR3 coding sequence is TGTGCCAGCAGTACCTACAGGGTTGACTATGGCTACACCTTC. Residues: CASSTYRVDYGYTF.

The V call is TRBV11-1, the J call TRBJ2-1; 8 bases line up with TRBD2. V lost 1 base to trimming and J lost 3 bases; unmatched junction nucleotides: 8. CDR3 length: 17 amino acids. The V gene's germline CDR1 is SGHAT and CDR2 FQDESV (reference sequence). The CDR3, as DNA: TGTGCCAGCAGCTTAGTCTACACTAGCGGAGACTACAATGAGCAGTTCTTC. Protein: CASSLVYTSGDYNEQFF.

The gene calls are TRBV19 and TRBJ2-1; 7 nucleotides agree with TRBD2. V trimming: 4 bases; J trimming: 1 base; junction bases outside the gene matches: 10. The CDR3 sequence is 17 residues long. CDR1 is LNHDA and CDR2 is SQIVND in the germline V gene (reference sequence). CDR3 nucleotide sequence: TGTGCCAGTAGTAGGGAGGGGCAGGGTGGTTCCTACAATGAGCAGTTCTTC. Protein sequence: CASSREGQGGSYNEQFF.

V gene TRBV6-1 combines with J gene TRBJ2-3, with D tentatively TRBD1 (5 bases). The CDR3 has 13 amino acids. Trimming removed 6 bases at V and 4 bases at J, with 11 bases between. Per the germline V gene, CDR1 is MNHNS and CDR2 is SASEGT. DNA of the CDR3: TGTGCCAGCAGACAGGCCTCCGCAGATACGCAGTATTTT. Translation: CASRQASADTQYF.

Only one count was recorded for this clone. The chain joins TRBV19 to TRBJ2-7; possibly TRBD2 for D (6 bases). The CDR3 extends over 16 amino acids. Trimming took 8 bases from V and 4 from J, leaving 24 bases between them. In germline, CDR1 is LNHDA, CDR2 SQIVND (reference sequence). The CDR3 loop is CASHGVGSGTQYEQYF. The CDR3 DNA reads as TGTGCCAGTCACGGGGTGGGTAGCGGAACCCAATACGAGCAGTACTTC. The whole variable domain, filled in from reference TRBV19 and TRBJ2-7, reads DGGITQSPKYLFRKEGQNVTLSCEQNLNHDAMYWYRQDPGQGLRLIYYSQIVNDFQKGDIAEGYSVSREKKESFPLTVTSAQKNPTAFYLCASHGVGSGTQYEQYFGPGTRLTVT.

The chain links TRBV4-3 to TRBJ1-4; D is undetermined. V was shortened by 3 bases and J by 6 bases, with 17 bases between the two germline ends. The germline gives CDR1 LGHNA, CDR2 YSLEER. The CDR3 sequence is 16 residues long. CDR3 sequence reads: CASSHSPEEEYEKLFF. CDR3 DNA sequence: TGCGCCAGCAGCCATAGCCCAGAAGAAGAATATGAAAAACTGTTTTTT.

This clone was observed once. The chain couples TRBV19 to TRBJ2-2; 8 bases map to TRBD1. Germline V gene data show CDR1 as LNHDA and CDR2 as SQIVND (reference sequence). The CDR3 spans 15 residues. Trimming removed 0 bases from V and 7 bases from J; junction bases left unmatched: 4. CDR3 sequence reads: CASSIERTGIGELFF. The CDR3 DNA follows: TGTGCCAGTAGTATAGAAAGGACAGGGATCGGGGAGCTGTTTTTT.

The chain carries TRBV11-2 and TRBJ2-1; 12 bases are shared with TRBD2. In germline, CDR1 is SGHAT, CDR2 FQNNGV. The ends lost 2 bases at V and 8 bases at J; junction bases unmatched: 10. The CDR3 spans 17 residues. CDR3 amino acids: CASSLRLAGAGVDEQFF. In DNA form, the CDR3 reads TGTGCCAGCAGCTTAAGACTAGCGGGGGCGGGCGTCGATGAGCAGTTCTTC.